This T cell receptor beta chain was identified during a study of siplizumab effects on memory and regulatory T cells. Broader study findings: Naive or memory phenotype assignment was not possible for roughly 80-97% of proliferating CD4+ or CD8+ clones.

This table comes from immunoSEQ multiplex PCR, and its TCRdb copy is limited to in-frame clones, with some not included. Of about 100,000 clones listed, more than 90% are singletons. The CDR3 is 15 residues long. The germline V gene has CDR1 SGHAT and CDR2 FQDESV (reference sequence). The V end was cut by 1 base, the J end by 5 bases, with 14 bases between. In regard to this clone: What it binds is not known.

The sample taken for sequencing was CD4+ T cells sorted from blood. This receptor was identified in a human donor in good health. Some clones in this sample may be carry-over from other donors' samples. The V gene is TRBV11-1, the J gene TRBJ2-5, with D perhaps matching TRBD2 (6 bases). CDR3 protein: CASSLEPGRWETQYF. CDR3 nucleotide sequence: TGTGCCAGCAGCTTAGAACCAGGGAGGTGGGAGACCCAGTACTTC.